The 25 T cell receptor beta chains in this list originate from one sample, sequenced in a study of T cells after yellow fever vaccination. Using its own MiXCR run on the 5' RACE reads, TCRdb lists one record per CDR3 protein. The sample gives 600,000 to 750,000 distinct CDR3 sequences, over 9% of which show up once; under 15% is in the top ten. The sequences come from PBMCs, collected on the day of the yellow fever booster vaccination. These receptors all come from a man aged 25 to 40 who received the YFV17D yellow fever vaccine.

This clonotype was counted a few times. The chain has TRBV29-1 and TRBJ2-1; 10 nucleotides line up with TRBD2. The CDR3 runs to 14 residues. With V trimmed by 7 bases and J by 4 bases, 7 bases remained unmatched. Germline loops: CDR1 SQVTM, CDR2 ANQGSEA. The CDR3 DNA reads TGCAGCGCCGGACTAGCGGTCCAATACAATGAGCAGTTCTTC. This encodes CSAGLAVQYNEQFF.

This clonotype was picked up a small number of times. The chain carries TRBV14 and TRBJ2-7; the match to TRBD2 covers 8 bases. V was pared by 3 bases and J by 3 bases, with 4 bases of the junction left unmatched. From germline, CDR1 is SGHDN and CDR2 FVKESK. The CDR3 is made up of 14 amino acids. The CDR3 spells CASSQRTSFYEQYF. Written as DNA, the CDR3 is TGTGCCAGCAGCCAGAGGACTAGCTTCTACGAGCAGTACTTC.

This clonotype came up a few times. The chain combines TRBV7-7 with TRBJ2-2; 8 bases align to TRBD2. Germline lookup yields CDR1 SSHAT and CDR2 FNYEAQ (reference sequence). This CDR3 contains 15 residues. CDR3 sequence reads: CASGVGNPGTGELFF. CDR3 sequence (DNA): TGTGCTAGCGGGGTAGGGAACCCCGGAACCGGGGAGCTGTTTTTT.

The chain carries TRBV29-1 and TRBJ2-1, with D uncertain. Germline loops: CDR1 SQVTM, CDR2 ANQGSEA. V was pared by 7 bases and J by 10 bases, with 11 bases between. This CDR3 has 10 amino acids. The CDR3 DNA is TGCAGCGCCGACGTCAGGGAGCAGTTCTTC. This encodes CSADVREQFF.

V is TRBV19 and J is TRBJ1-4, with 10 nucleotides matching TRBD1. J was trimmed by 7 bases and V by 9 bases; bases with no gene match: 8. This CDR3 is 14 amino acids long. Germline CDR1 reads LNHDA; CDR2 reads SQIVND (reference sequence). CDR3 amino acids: CASRHGTGVEKLFF. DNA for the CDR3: TGTGCCAGCCGACACGGGACAGGGGTTGAAAAACTGTTTTTT. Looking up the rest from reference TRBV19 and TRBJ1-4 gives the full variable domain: DGGITQSPKYLFRKEGQNVTLSCEQNLNHDAMYWYRQDPGQGLRLIYYSQIVNDFQKGDIAEGYSVSREKKESFPLTVTSAQKNPTAFYLCASRHGTGVEKLFFGSGTQLSVL.

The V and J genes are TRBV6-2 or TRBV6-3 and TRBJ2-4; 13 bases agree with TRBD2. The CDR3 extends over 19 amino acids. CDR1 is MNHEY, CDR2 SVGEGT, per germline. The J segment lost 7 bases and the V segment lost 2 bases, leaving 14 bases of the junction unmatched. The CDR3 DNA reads TGTGCCAGCAGTTACCCGGGACTAGCGGGGATTAGTCTCCCGAACATTCAGTACTTC. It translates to CASSYPGLAGISLPNIQYF.

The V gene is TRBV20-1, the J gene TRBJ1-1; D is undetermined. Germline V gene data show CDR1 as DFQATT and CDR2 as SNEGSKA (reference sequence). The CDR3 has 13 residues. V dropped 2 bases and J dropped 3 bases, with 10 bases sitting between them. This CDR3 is CSARREQDTEAFF. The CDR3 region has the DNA TGCAGTGCTAGACGGGAGCAGGACACTGAAGCTTTCTTT.

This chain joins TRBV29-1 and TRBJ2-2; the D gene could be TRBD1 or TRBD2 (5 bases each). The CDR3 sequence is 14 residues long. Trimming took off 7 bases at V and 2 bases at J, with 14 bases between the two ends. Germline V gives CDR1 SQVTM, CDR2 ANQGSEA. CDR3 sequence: CSARDGLNTGELFF. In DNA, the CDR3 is TGCAGCGCCCGGGACGGATTAAACACCGGGGAGCTGTTTTTT.

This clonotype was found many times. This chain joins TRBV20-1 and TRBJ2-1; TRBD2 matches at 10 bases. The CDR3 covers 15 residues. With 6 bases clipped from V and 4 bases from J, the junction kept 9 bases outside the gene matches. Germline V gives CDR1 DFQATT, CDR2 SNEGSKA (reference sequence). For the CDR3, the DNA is TGCAGTGCGCCACAACTAGCGGGGTCTTACAATGAGCAGTTCTTC. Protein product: CSAPQLAGSYNEQFF.

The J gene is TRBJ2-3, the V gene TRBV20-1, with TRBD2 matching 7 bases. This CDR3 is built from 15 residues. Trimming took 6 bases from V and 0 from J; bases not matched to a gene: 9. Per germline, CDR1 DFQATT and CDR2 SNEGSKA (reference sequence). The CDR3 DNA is TGCAGTGCGACACTAGCGCGGTCTAGCACAGATACGCAGTATTTT. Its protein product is CSATLARSSTDTQYF.

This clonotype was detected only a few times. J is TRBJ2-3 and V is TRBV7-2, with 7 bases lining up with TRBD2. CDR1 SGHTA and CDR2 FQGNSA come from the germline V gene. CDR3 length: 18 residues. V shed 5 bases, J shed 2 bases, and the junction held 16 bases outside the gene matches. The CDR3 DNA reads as TGTGCCAGCAGCCCAGCGCCCGGGAGGTACCCTTACACAGATACGCAGTATTTT. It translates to CASSPAPGRYPYTDTQYF.

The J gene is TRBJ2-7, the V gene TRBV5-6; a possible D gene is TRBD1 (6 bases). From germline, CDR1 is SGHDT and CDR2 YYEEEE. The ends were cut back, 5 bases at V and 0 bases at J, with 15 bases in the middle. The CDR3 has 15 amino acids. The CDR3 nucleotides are TGTGCCAGCAGGCCCAGGGGCCCTAGCTCCTACGAGCAGTACTTC. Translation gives CASRPRGPSSYEQYF. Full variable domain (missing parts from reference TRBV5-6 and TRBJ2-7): DAGVTQSPTHLIKTRGQQVTLRCSPKSGHDTVSWYQQALGQGPQFIFQYYEEEERQRGNFPDRFSGHQFPNYSSELNVNALLLGDSALYLCASRPRGPSSYEQYFGPGTRLTVT.

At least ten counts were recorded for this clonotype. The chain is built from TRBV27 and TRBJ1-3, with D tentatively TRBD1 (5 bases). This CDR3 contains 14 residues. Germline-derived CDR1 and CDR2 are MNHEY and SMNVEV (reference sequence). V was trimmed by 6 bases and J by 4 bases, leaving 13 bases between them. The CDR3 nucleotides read TGTGCCAGCAGCCGCGCAGGGTGGGGAAACACCATATATTTT. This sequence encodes CASSRAGWGNTIYF.

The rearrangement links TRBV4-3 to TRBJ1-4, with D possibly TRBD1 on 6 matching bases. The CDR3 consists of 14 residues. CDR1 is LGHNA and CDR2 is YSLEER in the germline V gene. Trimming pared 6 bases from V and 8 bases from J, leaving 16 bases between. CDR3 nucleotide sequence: TGCGCCAGCAGTCGATCAGGGGTGAAGGAAAAACTGTTTTTT. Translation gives CASSRSGVKEKLFF.

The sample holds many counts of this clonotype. Here the CDR3 DNA reads TGCGCCAGCAGCTCCCAAGGGACAGCCGACTACGAGCAGTACTTC. As protein: CASSSQGTADYEQYF. The V gene is TRBV5-1, the J gene TRBJ2-7; 7 positions match TRBD1. V trimming: 3 bases; J trimming: 3 bases; junction bases outside the gene matches: 9. Germline lookup yields CDR1 SGHRS and CDR2 YFSETQ. This CDR3 comprises 15 residues.

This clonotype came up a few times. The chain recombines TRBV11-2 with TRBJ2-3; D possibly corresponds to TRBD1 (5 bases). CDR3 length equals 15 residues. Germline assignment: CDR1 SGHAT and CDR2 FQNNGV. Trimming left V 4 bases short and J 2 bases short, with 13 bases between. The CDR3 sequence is CASSSPETVTDTQYF. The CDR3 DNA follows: TGTGCCAGCAGCTCACCGGAGACAGTCACAGATACGCAGTATTTT.

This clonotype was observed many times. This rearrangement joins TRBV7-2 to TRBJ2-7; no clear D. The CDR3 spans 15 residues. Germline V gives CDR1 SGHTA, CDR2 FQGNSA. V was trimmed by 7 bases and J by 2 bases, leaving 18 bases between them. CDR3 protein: CASTATAGEAYEQYF. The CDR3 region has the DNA TGTGCCAGCACAGCAACGGCAGGAGAAGCCTACGAGCAGTACTTC.

The CDR3 nucleotides read TGTGCCACCAGTGATTCAGGACAGGGAATCACCGGGGAGCTGTTTTTT. As protein: CATSDSGQGITGELFF. This sequence joins TRBV24-1 and TRBJ2-2, with 8 bases aligning to TRBD1. The CDR3 contains 16 residues. CDR1 and CDR2 from the germline V gene are KGHDR and SFDVKD. The ends lost 2 bases at V and 4 bases at J; junction bases unmatched: 5.

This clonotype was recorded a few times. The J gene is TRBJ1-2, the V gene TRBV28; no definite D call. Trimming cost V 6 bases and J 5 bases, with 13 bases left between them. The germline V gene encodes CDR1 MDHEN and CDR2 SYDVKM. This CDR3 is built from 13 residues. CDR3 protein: CASRDTLEYGYTF. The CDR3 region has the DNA TGTGCCAGCAGAGACACCCTGGAGTATGGCTACACCTTC.

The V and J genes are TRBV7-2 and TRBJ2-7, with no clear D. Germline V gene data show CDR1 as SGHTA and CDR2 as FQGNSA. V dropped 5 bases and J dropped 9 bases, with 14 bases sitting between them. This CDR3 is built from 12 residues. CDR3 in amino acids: CASSPYSQGQYF. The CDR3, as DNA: TGTGCCAGCAGCCCGTATTCCCAAGGGCAGTACTTC.

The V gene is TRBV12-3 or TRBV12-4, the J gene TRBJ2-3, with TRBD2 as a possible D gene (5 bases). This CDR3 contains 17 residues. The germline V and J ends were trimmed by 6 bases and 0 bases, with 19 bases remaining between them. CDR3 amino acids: CASSSWKNSASTDTQYF. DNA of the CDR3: TGTGCCAGCAGCTCGTGGAAGAATAGCGCGAGCACAGATACGCAGTATTTT.

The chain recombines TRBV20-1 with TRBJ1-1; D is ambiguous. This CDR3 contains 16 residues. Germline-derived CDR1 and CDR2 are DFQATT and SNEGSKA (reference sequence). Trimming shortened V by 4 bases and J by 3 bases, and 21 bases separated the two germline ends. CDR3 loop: CSATSVGRHRDTEAFF. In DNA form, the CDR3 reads TGCAGTGCTACTTCGGTCGGCAGGCATAGGGACACTGAAGCTTTCTTT.

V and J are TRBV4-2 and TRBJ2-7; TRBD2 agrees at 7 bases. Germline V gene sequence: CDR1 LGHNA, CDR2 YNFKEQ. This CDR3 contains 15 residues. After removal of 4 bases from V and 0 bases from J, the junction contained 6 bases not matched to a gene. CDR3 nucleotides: TGTGCCAGCAGCCCCCGGGGCGGGAGCTCCTACGAGCAGTACTTC. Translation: CASSPRGGSSYEQYF.

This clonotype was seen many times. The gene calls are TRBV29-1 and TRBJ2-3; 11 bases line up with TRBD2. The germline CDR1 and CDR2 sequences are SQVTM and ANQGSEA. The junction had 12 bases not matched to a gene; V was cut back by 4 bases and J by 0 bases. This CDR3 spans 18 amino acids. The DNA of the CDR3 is TGCAGCGTTGTGCTAGCGGGAGGCCAGACCCCGAGCACAGATACGCAGTATTTT. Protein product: CSVVLAGGQTPSTDTQYF.

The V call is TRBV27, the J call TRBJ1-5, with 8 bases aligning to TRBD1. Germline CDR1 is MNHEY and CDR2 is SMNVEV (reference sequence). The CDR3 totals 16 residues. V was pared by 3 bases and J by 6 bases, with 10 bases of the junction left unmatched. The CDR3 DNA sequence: TGTGCCAGCAGTTTCGGCCCGGGACAGGTTGGTCAGCCCCAGCATTTT. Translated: CASSFGPGQVGQPQHF.